This T cell receptor (beta chain) comes out of a study of breast tumors, draining lymph nodes, adjacent tissues. Study-level points and caveats: Tumor T cell lymph node origin was a supported hypothesis, not proven. Luminal-like breast cancer showed significantly greater tumor-nontumor repertoire similarity than basal-like breast cancer did. The data were judged consistent with most tumor T cells coming from lymph node and expanding in tumor. Compared with lymph nodes, tumors were less diverse; compared with nontumor tissue, more.

Breast cancer patients provided tissue from their axillary draining lymph nodes. The J segment lost 4 bases and the V segment lost 2 bases, leaving 12 bases of the junction unmatched. CDR1 LGHNA and CDR2 YNFKEQ come from the germline V gene. This CDR3 is 19 amino acids long. Each CDR3 protein gets one entry after TCRdb re-called the multiplex PCR reads with MiXCR. The repertoire includes over 150,000 distinct CDR3 sequences, about 33% of them detected once, and around 4.1% sits in the top ten. Note on this clonotype: What it binds is unknown.

V gene TRBV4-2 combines with J gene TRBJ2-3, with 13 bases that match TRBD2. This TCR was recovered from a female donor with breast cancer. Some clones in this sample may be carry-over from other donors' samples. The specimen was axillary lymph node tissue. As DNA, the CDR3 is TGTGCCAGCAGCCAAAAAACTAGCGGGAGGGCCACCACCGCAGATACGCAGTATTTT. This encodes CASSQKTSGRATTADTQYF.